The entry below describes one T cell receptor beta chain. The data are from a study of blood T cells in healthy people across ages. The CDR3 contains 15 residues. CDR1 and CDR2 (germline): MNHEY, SVGAGI. Trimming took off 7 bases at V and 2 bases at J, with 17 bases between the two ends. A second PCR, run for about 6 to 11 cycles, used a sample-barcoded 5' primer plus a J-beta primer mix. TCRdb redid the calling of the 5' RACE reads with MiXCR, one entry per CDR3 protein. Counted here are 550,000 to 650,000 distinct CDR3 sequences, around a quarter occurring once; the ten biggest clones make up approximately 3.7%. These same records also appear under a second study, on T cells of mothers and their children.

The TCR comes from a boy aged 2-9 years in good health. The sequencing input was blood. J is TRBJ2-5 and V is TRBV6-5; D remains unclear. The CDR3 DNA sequence: TGTGCCAGCACCACCTGGGCCCAGGTTCAAGAGACCCAGTACTTC. This encodes CASTTWAQVQETQYF.